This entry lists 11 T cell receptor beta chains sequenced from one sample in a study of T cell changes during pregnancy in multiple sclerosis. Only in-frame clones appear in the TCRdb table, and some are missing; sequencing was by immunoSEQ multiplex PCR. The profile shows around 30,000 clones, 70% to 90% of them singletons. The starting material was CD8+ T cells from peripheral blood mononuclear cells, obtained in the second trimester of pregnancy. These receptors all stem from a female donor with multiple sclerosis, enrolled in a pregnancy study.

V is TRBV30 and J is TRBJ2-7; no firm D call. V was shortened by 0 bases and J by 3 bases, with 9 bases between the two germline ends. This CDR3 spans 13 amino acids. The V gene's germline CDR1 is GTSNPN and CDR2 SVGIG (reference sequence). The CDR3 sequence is CAWSVMQDYEQYF. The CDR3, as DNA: TGTGCCTGGAGTGTAATGCAGGACTACGAGCAGTACTTC. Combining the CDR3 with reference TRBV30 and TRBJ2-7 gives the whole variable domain SQTIHQWPATLVQPVGSPLSLECTVEGTSNPNLYWYRQAAGRGLQLLFYSVGIGQISSEVPQNLSASRPQDRQFILSSKKLLLSDSGFYLCAWSVMQDYEQYFGPGTRLTVT.

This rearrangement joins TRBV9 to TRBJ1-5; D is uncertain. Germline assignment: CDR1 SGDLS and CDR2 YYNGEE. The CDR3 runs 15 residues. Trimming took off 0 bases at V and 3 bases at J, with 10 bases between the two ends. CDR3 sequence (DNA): TGTGCCAGCAGCGTAGTAGGAGACCCCAATCAGCCCCAGCATTTT. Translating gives CASSVVGDPNQPQHF.

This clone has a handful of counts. The chain's CDR3 is CASSYVQGNTEAFF. The DNA of the CDR3 is TGTGCCAGCAGTTACGTACAGGGGAACACTGAAGCTTTCTTT. V and J are TRBV6-6 and TRBJ1-1; D might be TRBD1 (6 bases). The length of the CDR3 is 14 residues. Germline values: CDR1 MNHNY, CDR2 SVGAGI (reference sequence). V was pared by 2 bases and J by 1 base, with 8 bases between.

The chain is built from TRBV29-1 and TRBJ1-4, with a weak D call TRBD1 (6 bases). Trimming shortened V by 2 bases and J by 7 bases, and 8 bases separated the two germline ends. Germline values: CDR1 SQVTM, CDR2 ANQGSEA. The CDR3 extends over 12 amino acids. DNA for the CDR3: TGCAGCGTTGAACAGGGGCGTGAAAAACTGTTTTTT. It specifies CSVEQGREKLFF.

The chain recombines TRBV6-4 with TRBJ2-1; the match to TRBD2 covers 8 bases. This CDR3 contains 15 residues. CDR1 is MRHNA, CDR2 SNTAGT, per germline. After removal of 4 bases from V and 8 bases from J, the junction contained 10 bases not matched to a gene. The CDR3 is CASSAAGESSHEQFF. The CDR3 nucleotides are TGTGCCAGCAGTGCAGCGGGAGAGTCCTCCCATGAGCAGTTCTTC.

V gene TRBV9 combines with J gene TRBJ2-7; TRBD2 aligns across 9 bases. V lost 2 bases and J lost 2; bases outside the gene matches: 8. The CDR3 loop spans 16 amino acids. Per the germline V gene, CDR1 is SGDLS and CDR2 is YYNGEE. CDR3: CASSVSSSGGPYEQYF. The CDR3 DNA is TGTGCCAGCAGCGTCTCTTCAAGCGGGGGGCCCTACGAGCAGTACTTC.

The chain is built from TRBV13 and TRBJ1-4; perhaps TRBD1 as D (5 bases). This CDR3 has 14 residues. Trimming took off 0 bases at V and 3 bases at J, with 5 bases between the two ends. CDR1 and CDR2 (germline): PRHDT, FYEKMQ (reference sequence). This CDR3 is CASSLGTANEKLFF. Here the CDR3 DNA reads TGTGCCAGCAGCTTAGGGACAGCTAATGAAAAACTGTTTTTT.

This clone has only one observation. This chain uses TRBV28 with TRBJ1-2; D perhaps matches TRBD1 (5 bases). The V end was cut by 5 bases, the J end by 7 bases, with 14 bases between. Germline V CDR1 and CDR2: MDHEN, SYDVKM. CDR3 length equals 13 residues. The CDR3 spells CASSRPGKGGYTF. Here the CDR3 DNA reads TGTGCCAGCAGTCGTCCAGGGAAAGGTGGCTACACCTTC.

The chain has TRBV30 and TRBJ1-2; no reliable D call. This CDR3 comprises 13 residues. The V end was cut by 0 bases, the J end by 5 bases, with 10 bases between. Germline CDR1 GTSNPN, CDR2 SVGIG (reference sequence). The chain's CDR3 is CAWSVGSGYGYTF. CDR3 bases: TGTGCCTGGAGTGTAGGGAGCGGGTATGGCTACACCTTC.

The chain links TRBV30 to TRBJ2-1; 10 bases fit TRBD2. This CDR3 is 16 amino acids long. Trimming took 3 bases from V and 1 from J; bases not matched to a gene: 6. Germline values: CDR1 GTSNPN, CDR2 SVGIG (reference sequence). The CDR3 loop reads CAWRITSGTSYNEQFF. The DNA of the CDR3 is TGTGCCTGGAGAATTACTAGCGGGACATCCTACAATGAGCAGTTCTTC.

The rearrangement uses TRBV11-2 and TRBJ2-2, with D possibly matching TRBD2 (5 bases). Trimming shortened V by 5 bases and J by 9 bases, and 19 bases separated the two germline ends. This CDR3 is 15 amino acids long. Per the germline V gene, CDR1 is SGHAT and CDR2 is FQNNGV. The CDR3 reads CASSPRTAPRRELFF. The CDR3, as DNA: TGTGCCAGCAGCCCGCGGACTGCGCCGCGACGGGAGCTGTTTTTT.